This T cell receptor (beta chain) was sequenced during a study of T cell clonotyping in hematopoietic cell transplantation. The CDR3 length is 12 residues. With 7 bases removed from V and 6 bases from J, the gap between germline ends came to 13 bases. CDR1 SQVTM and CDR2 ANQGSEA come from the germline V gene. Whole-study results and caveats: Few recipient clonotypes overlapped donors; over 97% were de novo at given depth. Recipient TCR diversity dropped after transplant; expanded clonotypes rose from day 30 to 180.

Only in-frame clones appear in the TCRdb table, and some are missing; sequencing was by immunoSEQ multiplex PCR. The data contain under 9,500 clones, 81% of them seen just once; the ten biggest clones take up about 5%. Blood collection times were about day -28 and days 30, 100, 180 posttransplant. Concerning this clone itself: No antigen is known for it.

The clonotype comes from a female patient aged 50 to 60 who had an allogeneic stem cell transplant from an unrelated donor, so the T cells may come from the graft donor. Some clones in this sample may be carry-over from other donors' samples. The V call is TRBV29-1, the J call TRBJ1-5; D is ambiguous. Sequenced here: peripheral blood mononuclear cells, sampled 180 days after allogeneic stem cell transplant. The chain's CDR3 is CSAGSWGQPQHF. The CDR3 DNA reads TGCAGCGCTGGATCGTGGGGTCAGCCCCAGCATTTT.